Listed below are T cell receptor beta chains from one sample, sequenced in a study of T cell repertoires in cytomegalovirus infection. TCRdb used MiXCR to reprocess the reads, holding one entry per CDR3 protein. The table lists 110,000 or so distinct CDR3 sequences, roughly 31% of them singletons. These receptors' antigens are unknown. The sample here was CD8+ T cells from cultured PBMCs, taken from culture after CMV antigen stimulation. These TCRs come from a human donor in good health (CMV status not recorded). Some clones in this sample may be carry-over from other donors' samples. Both conserved end residues are part of each CDR3. D genes are given only for firm matches. Expanded clones are given a class, and other clones once, few, many or no size at all.

D	V	size	J	DNA	CDR3
TRBD2	TRBV18	many	TRBJ2-1	TGTGCCAGCTCACCACCCAGCGGGGGGCTATACAATGAGCAGTTCTTC	CASSPPSGGLYNEQFF
.	TRBV7-6	many	TRBJ2-1	TGTGCCAGCAGCTTAGCGGGCAGATACAATGAGCAGTTCTTC	CASSLAGRYNEQFF
.	TRBV12-3/TRBV12-4	.	TRBJ2-3	TGTGCCAGCAGTCCTTACACCTACACAGATACGCAGTATTTT	CASSPYTYTDTQYF
.	TRBV6-5	.	TRBJ2-2	TGTGCCAGCAGCCGAGGACCGAACACCGGGGAGCTGTTTTTT	CASSRGPNTGELFF
.	TRBV29-1	.	TRBJ2-2	TGCAGCAGGGAGAACACCGGGGAGCTGTTTTTT	CSRENTGELFF
.	TRBV5-8	once	TRBJ2-1	TGTGCCAGCAGCTCCGGCCCCTACAATGAGCAGTTCTTC	CASSSGPYNEQFF
.	TRBV7-7	.	TRBJ2-3	TGTGCTAGCAGCTTAGGGCCAGACGGCACAGATACGCAGTATTTT	CASSLGPDGTDTQYF
.	TRBV5-5	.	TRBJ2-1	TGTGCCAGCAGCTTGGTTCAGGCTAATGAGCAGTTCTTC	CASSLVQANEQFF
TRBD1	TRBV28	.	TRBJ2-7	TGTGCCAGCAGTTTGACAGGGATTCTAGGCGAGCAGTACTTC	CASSLTGILGEQYF
.	TRBV11-1	many	TRBJ2-2	TGTGCCAGCAGCTTCATGACCGGGGAGCTGTTTTTT	CASSFMTGELFF
.	TRBV7-9	.	TRBJ2-5	TGTGCCAGCGGAGGACTGAGCCAAGAGACCCAGTACTTC	CASGGLSQETQYF
TRBD1	TRBV14	.	TRBJ2-5	TGTGCCAGCAGCCAAGAATTGGGGACAGGGGGCCGAGAGACCCAGTACTTC	CASSQELGTGGRETQYF
TRBD1	TRBV28	.	TRBJ2-7	TGTGCCAGCAGTACTCACAGGGGGGCCGGGTACGAGCAGTACTTC	CASSTHRGAGYEQYF
.	TRBV5-4	.	TRBJ2-3	TGTGCCAGCAGCTTGCTGGGGGGCCAGGGCACAGATACGCAGTATTTT	CASSLLGGQGTDTQYF
TRBD1	TRBV4-2	.	TRBJ2-7	TGTGCCAGCAGCCATATATCGGGACAGGGGCCGGGGTACGAGCAGTACTTC	CASSHISGQGPGYEQYF
.	TRBV11-2	.	TRBJ1-6	TGTGCCAGCAGCTTAGCAGAGTATAATTCACCCCTCCACTTT	CASSLAEYNSPLHF
.	TRBV29-1	.	TRBJ1-2	TGCAGCGTTGAAGACCACGGGGACCCTAACTATGGCTACACCTTC	CSVEDHGDPNYGYTF
TRBD2	TRBV9	.	TRBJ2-2	TGTGCCAGCAGCGTAGCTCGCGGGGGGTTCACCGGGGAGCTGTTTTTT	CASSVARGGFTGELFF
.	TRBV6-2/TRBV6-3	many	TRBJ2-1	TGTGCCAGCAGTCTTTCAGGGGAGTCCTACAATGAGCAGTTCTTC	CASSLSGESYNEQFF
.	TRBV12-3/TRBV12-4	few	TRBJ2-7	TGTGCCAGCAGTTTGGGCAGAGCCGTGGAGCAGTACTTC	CASSLGRAVEQYF
.	TRBV7-8	.	TRBJ1-2	TGTGCCAGCAGCTTAGGACAGGATTATGGCTACACCTTC	CASSLGQDYGYTF
TRBD1	TRBV6-1	many	TRBJ1-5	TGTGCCAGCACCAAAGACAGGGGTCATCAGCCCCAGCATTTT	CASTKDRGHQPQHF
.	TRBV7-2	.	TRBJ1-1	TGTGCCAGCAGCAGCTATTCGGGGGCTGAAGCTTTCTTT	CASSSYSGAEAFF
TRBD1	TRBV7-9	few	TRBJ1-2	TGTGCCAGCAGTTCGACAGGGGGCACCCATAACTATGGCTACACCTTC	CASSSTGGTHNYGYTF
.	TRBV25-1	.	TRBJ2-7	TGTGCCAGCAGGGCTTCTAGGGAGCAGTACTTC	CASRASREQYF
TRBD2	TRBV7-2	many	TRBJ2-1	TGTGCCAGCAGCTTAGGTCGTGGGCTAGCGGGGAAGGACAATGAGCAGTTCTTC	CASSLGRGLAGKDNEQFF
TRBD2	TRBV5-1	.	TRBJ2-7	TGCGCCAGCAGCCTAACCGAGACTAGCGGGCACTCCTACGAGCAGTACTTC	CASSLTETSGHSYEQYF
.	TRBV7-3	many	TRBJ2-1	TGTGCCAGCAGCGCCAGTGCACGAACCGACAATGAGCAGTTCTTC	CASSASARTDNEQFF
TRBD1	TRBV20-1	.	TRBJ2-5	TGCAGTGCTCTGAACGAAGAGGGACAGGGCCCATTAGAGACCCAGTACTTC	CSALNEEGQGPLETQYF
.	TRBV6-5	.	TRBJ2-5	TGTGCCAGCAGTTTTGCGGGAGAGACCCAGTACTTC	CASSFAGETQYF
.	TRBV11-1	.	TRBJ2-5	TGTGCCAGCAGCCGCGAAACAGGGCCCACCCAGTACTTC	CASSRETGPTQYF
.	TRBV12-3/TRBV12-4	.	TRBJ2-5	TGTGCCAGCAGTTTAGGGGCCGTTGTCCTAGGGCTCCAAGAGACCCAGTACTTC	CASSLGAVVLGLQETQYF
TRBD1	TRBV6-5	few	TRBJ2-7	TGTGCCAGCAAAGCAGGACAGGGGGGCTCCTACGAGCAGTACTTC	CASKAGQGGSYEQYF
.	TRBV7-2	many	TRBJ2-3	TGTGCCAGCAGCTACTGGGCAGTAGGCACAGATACGCAGTATTTT	CASSYWAVGTDTQYF
.	TRBV18	.	TRBJ1-2	TGTGCCAGCTCACCCATCTTAGGGGGGCAAACCGTCTCTGGCTACACCTTC	CASSPILGGQTVSGYTF
TRBD2	TRBV7-6	few	TRBJ2-7	TGTGCCAGCAGCCTGAGGGCTAGCGGGGGCCCAGCCTTCTACGAGCAGTACTTC	CASSLRASGGPAFYEQYF
.	TRBV7-7	few	TRBJ2-7	TGTGCTAGCAGCTCGGGACGTTTTAGCGAGCAGTACTTC	CASSSGRFSEQYF
.	TRBV6-1	.	TRBJ2-2	TGTGCCAGCTCCCTCTCACAGGGAGTCGCCGGGGAGCTGTTTTTT	CASSLSQGVAGELFF
.	TRBV29-1	.	TRBJ2-1	TGCAGCGTTGAATGGTCTCCCTCCTACAATGAGCAGTTCTTC	CSVEWSPSYNEQFF
.	TRBV9	few	TRBJ1-1	TGTGCCAGCAGCGCCTCGGAGGGGTCTCTGTTCACTGAAGCTTTCTTT	CASSASEGSLFTEAFF
.	TRBV6-5	.	TRBJ1-1	TGTGCCAGCAGTTACGGTCCAGCCTACACTGAAGCTTTCTTT	CASSYGPAYTEAFF
.	TRBV7-9	.	TRBJ2-5	TGTGCCAGCAGCCCTTACCTCCTCGTGCCCGGCCAAGAGACCCAGTACTTC	CASSPYLLVPGQETQYF
.	TRBV11-2	.	TRBJ1-5	TGTGCCAGCAGCTTGGGCAGGGGAGATAACAATCAGCCCCAGCATTTT	CASSLGRGDNNQPQHF
TRBD1	TRBV4-1	.	TRBJ2-7	TGCGCCAGCAGCCATGGGACAGGCCCCAGGGTCTACGAGCAGTACTTC	CASSHGTGPRVYEQYF
.	TRBV5-5	.	TRBJ1-6	TGTGCCAGCAGTGCACGGCTAGAATCACCACTCCACTTT	CASSARLESPLHF
.	TRBV7-3	.	TRBJ2-7	TGTGCCAGCAGCTTCGACAGGTCCAGCTCCTACGAGCAGTACTTC	CASSFDRSSSYEQYF
.	TRBV6-2/TRBV6-3	.	TRBJ2-1	TGTGCCAGCAGTTATATGTCAGGGGCGTACAATGAGCAGTTCTTC	CASSYMSGAYNEQFF
.	TRBV7-6	many	TRBJ2-1	TGTGCCAGCAGCCCCTCTGGGACCAGGCGGGGTGGGAATGAGCAGTTCTTC	CASSPSGTRRGGNEQFF
.	TRBV9	once	TRBJ1-4	TGTGCCAGCAGCGTAGGGCCCGGCCCGGAGAAGGGTGAAAAACTGTTTTTT	CASSVGPGPEKGEKLFF
.	TRBV7-2	many	TRBJ1-2	TGTGCCAGCAGCTTATGGAGGGTTTTATCGGGTGGCTACACCTTC	CASSLWRVLSGGYTF
.	TRBV29-1	.	TRBJ2-1	TGCAGCGTTGTGCCGGAGCTCAATGAGCAGTTCTTC	CSVVPELNEQFF
.	TRBV5-4	few	TRBJ2-4	TGTGCCAGCAGCTCCACAAAATTTGACATTCAGTACTTC	CASSSTKFDIQYF
.	TRBV28	few	TRBJ1-5	TGTGCCAGCAGAAATGTGGGGGCTAGCAATCAGCCCCAGCATTTT	CASRNVGASNQPQHF
TRBD2	TRBV6-5	few	TRBJ2-6	TGTGCCAGCAGTTACTCTCTTAGCGGGTCGGACTCTGGGGCCAACGTCCTGACTTTC	CASSYSLSGSDSGANVLTF